Below are 17 T cell receptor beta chains sequenced from a single sample in a study of human T cells and chemical hapten exposure. TCRdb redid the calling of the RACE reads with MiXCR, one entry per CDR3 protein. The sample lists just over 40,000 distinct CDR3 sequences; around 3.2% were seen once. The sample's time point: patch test 2, 6 weeks after DPC sensitization. Documented treatment: therapeutic diphenylcyclopropenone sensitization with weekly scalp DPC. The source was whole blood, collected in connection with sensitization to the hapten diphenylcyclopropenone (DPC). These receptors all stem from a middle-aged man with alopecia areata. Some clones in this sample may be carry-over from other donors' samples.

Comment on this clonotype: This may come from a read error, since a much larger clone is one base off. The rearrangement joins TRBV5-1 to TRBJ2-1, with TRBD2 as a possible D gene (5 bases). CDR1 is SGHRS, CDR2 YFSETQ, per germline. The CDR3 totals 13 residues. The DNA for the CDR3 is TGCGCCGGCAGCCGGACTGGTTACAATGAGCAGTTCTTC. It translates to CAGSRTGYNEQFF.

This clonotype was recorded at least ten times. This chain joins TRBV20-1 and TRBJ2-5, with TRBD2 matching over 9 bases. The CDR3 has 15 amino acids. Germline loops: CDR1 DFQATT, CDR2 SNEGSKA (reference sequence). V shed 2 bases, J shed 4 bases, and the junction held 8 bases outside the gene matches. CDR3 in DNA: TGCAGTGCTAGATTTGCGGGAGGGCCTTCAGAGACCCAGTACTTC. Translated: CSARFAGGPSETQYF.

This clonotype was seen at least ten times. V usage is TRBV21-1 and J usage is TRBJ1-6. TRBV21-1 corresponds to a pseudogene. There are 17 residues in the CDR3. CDR3 in amino acids: CASSKVTDYSYNSPLHF. As DNA, the CDR3 is TGTGCCAGCAGCAAAGTTACCGACTACTCCTATAATTCACCCCTCCACTTT.

There are many counts of this clonotype. The chain joins TRBV27 to TRBJ2-7; 9 bases agree with TRBD1. The CDR3 runs 16 residues. The germline gives CDR1 MNHEY, CDR2 SMNVEV (reference sequence). V gave up 0 bases and J gave up 7 bases; unmatched junction bases: 10. CDR3 sequence: CASSLSRGQGSKEQYF. The CDR3 region has the DNA TGTGCCAGCAGTTTATCGCGAGGACAGGGGTCCAAAGAGCAGTACTTC.

This clonotype was picked up many times. The J gene is TRBJ2-1, the V gene TRBV19, with 7 nucleotides matching TRBD1. CDR3 length: 15 residues. The V gene end was trimmed by 4 bases and the J gene end by 2 bases; junction bases not matched to a gene: 5. CDR1 and CDR2 (germline): LNHDA, SQIVND (reference sequence). Here the CDR3 reads CASSNPTGTYNEQFF. The CDR3 DNA follows: TGTGCCAGTAGTAACCCGACAGGGACCTACAATGAGCAGTTCTTC.

This clonotype was seen at least ten times. The CDR3 reads CSARGSRDSGEKLFF. The CDR3 region has the DNA TGCAGTGCTAGGGGCTCGCGGGACAGTGGCGAAAAACTGTTTTTT. The rearrangement links TRBV20-1 to TRBJ1-4; TRBD1 matches 7 bases. This CDR3 is 15 amino acids long. The V gene's germline CDR1 is DFQATT and CDR2 SNEGSKA (reference sequence). Trimming at V came to 3 bases and at J to 8 bases, leaving 12 bases not matched to a gene.

At least ten counts were recorded for this clonotype. The V call is TRBV27, the J call TRBJ1-1; D might be TRBD1 (5 bases). Trimming shortened V by 4 bases and J by 6 bases, and 15 bases separated the two germline ends. In germline, CDR1 is MNHEY, CDR2 SMNVEV (reference sequence). CDR3 length: 14 residues. CDR3 nucleotides: TGTGCCAGCAGTTCCCAGGGAGTAGTAGCTGAAGCTTTCTTT. Amino acid sequence: CASSSQGVVAEAFF.

There are many counts of this clonotype. The rearrangement links TRBV20-1 to TRBJ2-7; D might be TRBD1 (6 bases). Trimming took 6 bases from V and 7 from J, leaving 19 bases between them. From germline, CDR1 is DFQATT and CDR2 SNEGSKA (reference sequence). The CDR3 is made up of 13 amino acids. The DNA of the CDR3 is TGCAGTGCCGGAAACAGGGAATCGGGGGAGCAGTACTTC. Translating it yields CSAGNRESGEQYF.

This clonotype was picked up many times. The rearrangement links TRBV12-3 or TRBV12-4 to TRBJ2-7; D is ambiguous. Trimming pared 6 bases from V and 9 bases from J, leaving 18 bases between. CDR3 length: 13 amino acids. The CDR3 DNA reads as TGTGCCAGCAGCCGCAACAGAGACCGCGGGCAGTACTTC. This sequence encodes CASSRNRDRGQYF.

This clonotype was found many times. V is TRBV28 and J is TRBJ2-4; 7 bases fit TRBD1. The CDR3 runs to 15 residues. Germline assignment: CDR1 MDHEN and CDR2 SYDVKM. With 5 bases clipped from V and 1 base from J, the junction kept 5 bases outside the gene matches. CDR3 amino acids: CASSLSQGAKNIQYF. Written as DNA, the CDR3 is TGTGCCAGCAGTCTCTCACAGGGGGCCAAAAACATTCAGTACTTC.

This clonotype was picked up many times. The V and J genes are TRBV21-1 and TRBJ1-4; the table's D call, TRBD1, has no DNA check behind it. TRBV21-1 has pseudogene status. This CDR3 is built from 17 residues. The CDR3: CAMGYPRDVIRYEKLFF. In DNA form, the CDR3 reads TGTGCCATGGGTTACCCGAGGGACGTGATTCGTTATGAAAAACTGTTTTTT.

This clonotype was seen at least ten times. V usage is TRBV20-1 and J usage is TRBJ1-6, with a weak D call TRBD1 (5 bases). From germline, CDR1 is DFQATT and CDR2 SNEGSKA (reference sequence). The V gene lost 0 bases and the J gene lost 10 bases, with 22 bases spanning the gap. This CDR3 spans 17 amino acids. For the CDR3, the DNA is TGCAGTGCTAGAGATCTTAGCAGGACACTCCTCGGCTCACCCCTCCACTTT. It translates to CSARDLSRTLLGSPLHF.

In its sample, this clonotype was seen many times. The genes are TRBV10-3 and TRBJ2-1; D may match TRBD1 or TRBD2 (5 bases each). The germline V and J ends were trimmed by 3 bases and 7 bases, with 16 bases remaining between them. CDR3 length: 15 residues. Germline CDR1 ENHRY, CDR2 SYGVKD. The CDR3 nucleotides are TGTGCCATCAGTGACCCCGGGACGATTAGTAATGAGCAGTTCTTC. Translated: CAISDPGTISNEQFF.

Ten or more counts support this clonotype. This chain connects TRBV6-5 to TRBJ1-2, with D hard to call. This CDR3 contains 15 residues. Trimming left V 2 bases short and J 4 bases short, with 14 bases between. Germline-derived CDR1 and CDR2 are MNHEY and SVGAGI. CDR3 coding DNA: TGTGCCAGCAGTTACGAGGTCAAGGGTGTCTATGGCTACACCTTC. This gives the protein CASSYEVKGVYGYTF.

This clonotype occurred many times. The CDR3 coding sequence is TGCAGTGCTAGAGAGGCTAGCGCCCGACATCTATCCTACAATGAGCAGTTCTTC. It is translated as CSAREASARHLSYNEQFF. V gene TRBV20-1 combines with J gene TRBJ2-1; TRBD2 is a possible D gene (6 bases). V lost 0 bases, J lost 1 base, and 19 bases lay in between. The CDR3 contains 18 residues. The germline gives CDR1 DFQATT, CDR2 SNEGSKA (reference sequence).

This clonotype has at least ten counts. The CDR3 reads CASSQARGLSNSPLHF. In nucleotides, the CDR3 is TGCGCCAGCAGCCAAGCCAGAGGACTGTCTAATTCACCCCTCCACTTT. The gene calls are TRBV4-1 and TRBJ1-6; D ambiguous. V shed 1 base and J shed 6 bases, with 13 bases lying between them. Germline V CDR1 and CDR2: MGHRA, YSYEKL. The CDR3 has 16 amino acids.

This clonotype was seen many times. The rearrangement joins TRBV20-1 to TRBJ1-2; TRBD1 is a possible D gene (5 bases). The CDR3 loop spans 12 amino acids. Trimming stripped 6 bases from V and 5 bases from J, with 13 bases between. Per the germline V gene, CDR1 is DFQATT and CDR2 is SNEGSKA (reference sequence). The CDR3 sequence is CSAAGGLYGYTF. The CDR3 DNA reads as TGCAGTGCAGCCGGGGGACTGTATGGCTACACCTTC.